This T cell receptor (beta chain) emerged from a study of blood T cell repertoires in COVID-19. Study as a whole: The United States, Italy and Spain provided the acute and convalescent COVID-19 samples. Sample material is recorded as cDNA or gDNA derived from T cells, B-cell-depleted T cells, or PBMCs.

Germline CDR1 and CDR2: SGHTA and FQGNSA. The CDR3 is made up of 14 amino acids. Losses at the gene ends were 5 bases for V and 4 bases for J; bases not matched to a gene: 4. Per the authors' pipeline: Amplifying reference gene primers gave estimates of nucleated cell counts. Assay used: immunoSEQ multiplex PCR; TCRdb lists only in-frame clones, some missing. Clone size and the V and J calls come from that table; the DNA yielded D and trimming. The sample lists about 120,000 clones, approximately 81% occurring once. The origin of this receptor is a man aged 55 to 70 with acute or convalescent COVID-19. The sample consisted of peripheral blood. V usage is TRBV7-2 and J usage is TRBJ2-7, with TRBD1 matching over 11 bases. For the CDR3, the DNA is TGTGCCAGCAGCCCCGGGACAGGGGGATACGAGCAGTACTTC. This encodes CASSPGTGGYEQYF.